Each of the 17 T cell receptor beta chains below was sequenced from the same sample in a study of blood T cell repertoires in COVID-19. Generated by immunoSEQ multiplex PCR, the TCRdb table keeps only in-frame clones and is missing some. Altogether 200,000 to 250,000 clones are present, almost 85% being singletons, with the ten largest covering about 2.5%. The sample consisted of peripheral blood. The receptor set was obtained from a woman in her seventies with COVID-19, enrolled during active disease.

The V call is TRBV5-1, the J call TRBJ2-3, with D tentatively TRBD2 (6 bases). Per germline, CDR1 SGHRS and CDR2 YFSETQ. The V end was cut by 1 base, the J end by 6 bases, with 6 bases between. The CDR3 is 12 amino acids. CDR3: CASSLRGDTQYF. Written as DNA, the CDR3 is TGCGCCAGCAGCTTGCGGGGGGATACGCAGTATTTT.

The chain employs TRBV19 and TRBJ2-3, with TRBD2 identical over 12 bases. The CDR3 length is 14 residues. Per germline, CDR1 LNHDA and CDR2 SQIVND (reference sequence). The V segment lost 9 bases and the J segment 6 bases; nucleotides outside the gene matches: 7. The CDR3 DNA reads TGTGCCAGCTCTTGGACTAGCGGGACGGATACGCAGTATTTT. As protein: CASSWTSGTDTQYF.

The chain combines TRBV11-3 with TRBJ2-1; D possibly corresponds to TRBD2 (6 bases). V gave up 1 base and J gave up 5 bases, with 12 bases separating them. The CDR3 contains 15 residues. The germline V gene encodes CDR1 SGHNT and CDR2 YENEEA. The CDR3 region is CASSLGAGSHNEQFF. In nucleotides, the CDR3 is TGTGCCAGCAGCTTAGGGGCGGGGTCCCACAATGAGCAGTTCTTC.

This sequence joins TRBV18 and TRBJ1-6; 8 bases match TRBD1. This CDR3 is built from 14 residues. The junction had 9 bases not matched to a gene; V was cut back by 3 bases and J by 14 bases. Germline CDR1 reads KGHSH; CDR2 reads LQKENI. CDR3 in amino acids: CASSPGTGRGTLHF. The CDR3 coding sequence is TGTGCCAGCTCACCCGGGACAGGCAGGGGGACCCTCCACTTT. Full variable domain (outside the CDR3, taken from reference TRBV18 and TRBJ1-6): NAGVMQNPRHLVRRRGQEARLRCSPMKGHSHVYWYRQLPEEGLKFMVYLQKENIIDESGMPKERFSAEFPKEGPSILRIQQVVRGDSAAYFCASSPGTGRGTLHFGNGTRLTVT.

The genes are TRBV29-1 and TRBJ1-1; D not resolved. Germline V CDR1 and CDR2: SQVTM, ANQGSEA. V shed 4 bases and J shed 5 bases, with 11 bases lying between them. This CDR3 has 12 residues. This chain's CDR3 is CSVGAPGTEAFF. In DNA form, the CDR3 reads TGCAGCGTTGGGGCTCCGGGGACTGAAGCTTTCTTT.

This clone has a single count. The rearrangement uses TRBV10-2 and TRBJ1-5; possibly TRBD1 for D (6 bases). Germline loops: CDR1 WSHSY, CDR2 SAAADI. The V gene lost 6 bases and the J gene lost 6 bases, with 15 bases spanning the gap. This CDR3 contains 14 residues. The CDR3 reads CASRLDRHSQPQHF. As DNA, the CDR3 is TGCGCCAGCAGGCTGGACAGACACAGTCAGCCCCAGCATTTT.

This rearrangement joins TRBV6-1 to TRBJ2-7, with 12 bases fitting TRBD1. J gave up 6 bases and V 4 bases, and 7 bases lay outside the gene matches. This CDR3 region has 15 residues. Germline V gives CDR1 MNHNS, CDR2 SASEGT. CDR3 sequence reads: CASSGAGTGGGEQYF. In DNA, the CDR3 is TGTGCCAGCAGTGGAGCCGGGACAGGGGGCGGCGAGCAGTACTTC.

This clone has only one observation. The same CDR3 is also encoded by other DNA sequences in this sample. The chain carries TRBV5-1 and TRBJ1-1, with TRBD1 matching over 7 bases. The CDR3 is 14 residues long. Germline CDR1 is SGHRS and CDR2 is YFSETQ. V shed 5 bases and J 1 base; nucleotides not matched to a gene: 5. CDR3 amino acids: CASSSGTANTEAFF. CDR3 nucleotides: TGCGCCAGCAGTTCCGGGACAGCGAACACTGAAGCTTTCTTT.

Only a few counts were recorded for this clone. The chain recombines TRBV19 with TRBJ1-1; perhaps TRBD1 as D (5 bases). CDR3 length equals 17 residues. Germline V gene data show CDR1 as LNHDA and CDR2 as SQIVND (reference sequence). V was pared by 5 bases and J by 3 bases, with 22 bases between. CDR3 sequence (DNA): TGTGCCAGTAGTTTTTTTTTCCAGGACGGGGGGGACACTGAAGCTTTCTTT. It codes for CASSFFFQDGGDTEAFF.

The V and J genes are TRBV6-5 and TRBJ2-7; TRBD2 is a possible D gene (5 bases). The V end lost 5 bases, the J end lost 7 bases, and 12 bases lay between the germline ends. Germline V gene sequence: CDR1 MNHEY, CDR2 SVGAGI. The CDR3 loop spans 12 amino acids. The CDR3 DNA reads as TGTGCCAGCAGTACAAACCCGGGGGAGCAGTACTTC. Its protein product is CASSTNPGEQYF.

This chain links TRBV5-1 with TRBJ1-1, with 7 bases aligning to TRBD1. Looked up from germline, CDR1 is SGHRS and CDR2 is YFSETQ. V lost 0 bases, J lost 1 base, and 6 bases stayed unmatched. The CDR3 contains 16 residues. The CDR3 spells CASSLGRTGANTEAFF. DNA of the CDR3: TGCGCCAGCAGCTTGGGAAGGACAGGAGCGAACACTGAAGCTTTCTTT.

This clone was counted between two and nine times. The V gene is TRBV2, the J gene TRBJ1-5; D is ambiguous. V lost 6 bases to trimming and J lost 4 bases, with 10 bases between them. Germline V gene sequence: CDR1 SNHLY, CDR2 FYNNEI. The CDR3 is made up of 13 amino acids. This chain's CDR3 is CASRRPGNQPQHF. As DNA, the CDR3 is TGTGCCAGCAGAAGACCAGGAAATCAGCCCCAGCATTTT.

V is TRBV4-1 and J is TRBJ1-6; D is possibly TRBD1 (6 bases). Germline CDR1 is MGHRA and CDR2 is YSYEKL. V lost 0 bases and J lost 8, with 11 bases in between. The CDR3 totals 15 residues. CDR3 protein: CASSQEYQGHSPLHF. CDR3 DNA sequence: TGCGCCAGCAGCCAAGAATACCAGGGGCATTCACCCCTCCACTTT.

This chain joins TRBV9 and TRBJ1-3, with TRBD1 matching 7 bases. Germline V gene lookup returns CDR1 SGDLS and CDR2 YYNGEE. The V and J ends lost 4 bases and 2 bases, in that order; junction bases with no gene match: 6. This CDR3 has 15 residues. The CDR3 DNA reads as TGTGCCAGCAGCTCGACCGGGACAGCTGGAAACACCATATATTTT. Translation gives CASSSTGTAGNTIYF. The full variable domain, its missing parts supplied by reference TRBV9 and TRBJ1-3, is DSGVTQTPKHLITATGQRVTLRCSPRSGDLSVYWYQQSLDQGLQFLIQYYNGEERAKGNILERFSAQQFPDLHSELNLSSLELGDSALYFCASSSTGTAGNTIYFGEGSWLTVV.

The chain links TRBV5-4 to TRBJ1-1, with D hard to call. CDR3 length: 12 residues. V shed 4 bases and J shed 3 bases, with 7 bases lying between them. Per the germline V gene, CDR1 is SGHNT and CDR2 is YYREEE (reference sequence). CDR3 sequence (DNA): TGTGCCAGCAGCACTAGATACACTGAAGCTTTCTTT. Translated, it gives CASSTRYTEAFF.

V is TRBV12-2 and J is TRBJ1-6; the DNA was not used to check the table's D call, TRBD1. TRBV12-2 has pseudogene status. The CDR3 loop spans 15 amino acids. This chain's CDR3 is CASRQRTGDNSPLHF. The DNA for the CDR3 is TGTGCAAGTCGCCAACGGACAGGAGATAATTCACCCCTCCACTTT.

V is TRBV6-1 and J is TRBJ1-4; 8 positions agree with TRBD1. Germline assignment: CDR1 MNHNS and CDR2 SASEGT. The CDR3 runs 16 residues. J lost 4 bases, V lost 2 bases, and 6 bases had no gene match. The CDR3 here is CASSELQGAGNEKLFF. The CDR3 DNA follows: TGTGCCAGCAGTGAACTCCAGGGGGCGGGTAATGAAAAACTGTTTTTT.